This is a list of T cell receptor beta chains from one sample in a study of T cell repertoires in ileal Crohn's disease. Produced via immunoSEQ multiplex PCR; TCRdb's table is partial and in-frame only. This table holds under 15,000 clones, more than 80% found once. Sequenced material: ileal tissue. These receptors all come from an adult with Crohn's disease. Each CDR3 is given with its conserved first and last residue. D genes are given only for firm matches. Size is omitted from some rows. Given values are once, few, many or a class for expanded clones.

V gene	clone size	J gene	D gene	CDR3 protein	CDR3 DNA
TRBV7-9	-	TRBJ2-5	-	CASSSSRTGQETQYF	-
TRBV5-4	-	TRBJ1-2	-	CASSLDGNYGYTF	TGTGCCAGCAGCTTGGACGGGAACTATGGCTACACCTTC
TRBV7-8	-	TRBJ2-7	-	CASSLAGRVIEQYF	TGTGCCAGCAGCTTAGCGGGCAGGGTTATCGAGCAGTACTTC
TRBV6-4	-	TRBJ2-6	TRBD2	CASSEGLAGVGANVLTF	TGTGCCAGCAGTGAGGGACTAGCGGGAGTTGGGGCCAACGTCCTGACTTTC
TRBV30	-	TRBJ2-2	TRBD1	CAWSGQAAGELFF	TGTGCCTGGAGCGGACAGGCGGCCGGGGAGCTGTTTTTT
TRBV9	-	TRBJ2-1	TRBD2	CASSDGMGLAYNEQFF	TGTGCCAGCAGCGACGGAATGGGACTAGCCTACAATGAGCAGTTCTTC
TRBV5-6	-	TRBJ1-1	-	CASSLIMNTEAFF	TGTGCCAGCAGCTTGATAATGAACACTGAAGCTTTCTTT
TRBV14	-	TRBJ2-3	TRBD2	CASSQVLAGVDTQYF	TGTGCCAGCAGCCAAGTACTAGCGGGAGTTGATACGCAGTATTTT
TRBV11-2	-	TRBJ2-1	TRBD1	CASRRQGLNEQFF	TGTGCCAGCAGGAGACAGGGATTGAATGAGCAGTTCTTC
TRBV7-9	-	TRBJ1-5	-	CASSSDTNQPQHF	TGTGCCAGCAGCTCAGATACGAATCAGCCCCAGCATTTT
TRBV4-2	-	TRBJ2-7	TRBD1	CASSPQRTGSYEQYF	TGTGCCAGCAGCCCCCAGAGGACAGGGTCCTACGAGCAGTACTTC
TRBV5-4	-	TRBJ2-5	TRBD2	CASSSRHTSGQETQYF	TGTGCCAGCAGCTCGCGGCATACTAGCGGACAAGAGACCCAGTACTTC
TRBV19	-	TRBJ2-5	-	CASSPNREGETQYF	TGTGCCAGTAGTCCGAACAGGGAAGGAGAGACCCAGTACTTC
TRBV6-1	-	TRBJ2-7	TRBD1	CASSGRGDRVYEQYF	TGTGCCAGCAGTGGCCGGGGGGACAGGGTATACGAGCAGTACTTC
TRBV18	-	TRBJ1-1	TRBD1	CASSPLPSGQGATRGTEAFF	TGTGCCAGCTCACCACTCCCCTCGGGACAGGGGGCGACGCGTGGCACTGAAGCTTTCTTT
TRBV19	-	TRBJ2-3	TRBD2	CASSLSTSGGSDTQYF	TGTGCCAGTAGTCTTTCGACTAGCGGGGGGTCAGATACGCAGTATTTT
TRBV18	-	TRBJ1-4	-	CASSSPGYEKLFF	TGTGCCAGCTCTTCACCAGGGTACGAAAAACTGTTTTTT
TRBV5-1	-	TRBJ2-4	TRBD2	CASSLVGSSGVAKNIQYF	TGCGCCAGCAGCTTGGTGGGGTCTAGCGGGGTAGCCAAAAACATTCAGTACTTC
TRBV2	-	TRBJ2-3	TRBD2	CASSEIAGVEDTQYF	TGTGCCAGCAGTGAGATAGCGGGAGTAGAAGATACGCAGTATTTT
TRBV2	-	TRBJ1-3	-	CASGKEDGVGNTIYF	TGTGCCAGCGGGAAGGAAGACGGGGTCGGAAACACCATATATTTT
TRBV5-1	-	TRBJ2-1	-	CASSSDSSYNEQFF	TGCGCCAGCAGCTCTGACTCCTCCTACAATGAGCAGTTCTTC
TRBV6-1	-	TRBJ2-6	-	CASTRSGANVLTF	TGTGCCAGCACGAGGTCTGGGGCCAACGTCCTGACTTTC
TRBV5-4	-	TRBJ2-5	-	CASSLVGAVQETQYF	TGTGCCAGCAGCTTGGTGGGGGCAGTGCAAGAGACCCAGTACTTC
TRBV9	-	TRBJ1-4	TRBD1	CASSVKTGGAPEEKLFF	TGTGCCAGCAGCGTAAAAACAGGGGGAGCGCCGGAGGAAAAACTGTTTTTT
TRBV5-6	-	TRBJ2-3	-	CASSLVSSSTDTQYF	TGTGCCAGCAGCTTGGTGTCCTCGAGCACAGATACGCAGTATTTT
TRBV4-3	-	TRBJ2-5	TRBD2	CASSPQSGEYQETQYF	TGCGCCAGCAGCCCCCAGAGCGGGGAGTACCAAGAGACCCAGTACTTC
TRBV19	-	TRBJ2-7	-	CASSFGGDVHEQYF	TGTGCCAGTAGTTTTGGAGGTGACGTCCACGAGCAGTACTTC
TRBV7-2	-	TRBJ1-2	-	CASSLYRAGVGGYTF	TGTGCCAGCAGCTTATATCGGGCAGGGGTGGGTGGCTACACCTTC
TRBV5-1	-	TRBJ2-2	TRBD2	CASSPGLRQGSGSGTGELFF	TGCGCCAGCAGCCCGGGCTTGAGACAGGGTAGCGGGAGCGGCACCGGGGAGCTGTTTTTT
TRBV6-6	-	TRBJ1-3	TRBD1	CASTPQGALGNTIYF	TGTGCCAGCACCCCACAGGGGGCCCTCGGAAACACCATATATTTT
TRBV19	few	TRBJ2-1	-	CASSKTGGSVNEQFF	TGTGCCAGTAGCAAGACGGGTGGTAGTGTGAATGAGCAGTTCTTC
TRBV5-5	-	TRBJ1-5	-	CASSFSINQPQHF	TGTGCCAGCAGCTTTAGCATTAATCAGCCCCAGCATTTT
TRBV7-6	-	TRBJ1-1	-	CASSFGRADTEAFF	TGTGCCAGCAGCTTCGGCAGGGCGGACACTGAAGCTTTCTTT
TRBV10-3	-	TRBJ1-2	TRBD1	CAISEGDRLNYGYTF	TGTGCCATCAGTGAGGGGGACAGGTTGAACTATGGCTACACCTTC
TRBV21-1	-	TRBJ2-4	-	CLEGASGRILAKNIQYF	TGTCTGGAGGGGGCTAGCGGGAGGATACTAGCCAAAAACATTCAGTACTTC
TRBV19	-	TRBJ2-5	TRBD2	CASSTAGGQETQYF	TGTGCCAGTAGTACAGCGGGGGGACAAGAGACCCAGTACTTC
TRBV2	-	TRBJ2-2	-	CASSVQGTNTGELFF	TGTGCCAGCAGTGTCCAGGGGACGAACACCGGGGAGCTGTTTTTT
TRBV5-6	-	TRBJ2-7	TRBD2	CASSYEGTSREQYF	TGTGCCAGCAGCTACGAAGGGACTAGTCGCGAGCAGTACTTC
TRBV7-3	-	TRBJ2-1	TRBD2	CASSLKAGGYSEQFF	TGTGCCAGCAGCTTAAAAGCGGGGGGTTATAGTGAGCAGTTCTTC
TRBV6-1	-	TRBJ2-5	-	CASSEPRWETQYF	TGTGCCAGCAGTGAACCGAGATGGGAGACCCAGTACTTC
TRBV2	-	TRBJ2-3	-	CASSRGDTQYF	TGTGCCAGCAGTAGGGGGGATACGCAGTATTTT
TRBV5-1	-	TRBJ2-1	TRBD1	CASSAGLGQGDDEQFF	TGCGCCAGCAGCGCGGGCCTGGGACAGGGGGACGATGAGCAGTTCTTC
TRBV27	-	TRBJ2-3	-	CASSEAHTDTQYF	TGTGCCAGCAGTGAGGCGCACACAGATACGCAGTATTTT
TRBV19	few	TRBJ2-1	-	CASSISSKGSYNEQFF	TGTGCCAGTAGTATTTCTAGCAAGGGCTCCTACAATGAGCAGTTCTTC
TRBV13	-	TRBJ1-2	-	CASQTRGYGYTF	TGTGCCAGCCAGACCCGAGGGTATGGCTACACCTTC
TRBV5-6	once	TRBJ2-1	-	CASSGVDLPAQFF	TGTGCCAGCAGCGGGGTGGACTTACCAGCACAGTTCTTC
TRBV4-1	few	TRBJ2-7	TRBD1	CASSQAADRATYEQYF	TGCGCCAGCAGCCAAGCGGCGGACAGGGCCACCTACGAGCAGTACTTC
TRBV5-6	-	TRBJ1-5	-	CASSPTGYQPQHF	TGTGCCAGCAGCCCGACAGGATATCAGCCCCAGCATTTT
TRBV5-6	few	TRBJ1-6	TRBD1	CASSLADRGNSPLHF	TGTGCCAGCAGCTTGGCGGACAGGGGGAATTCACCCCTCCACTTT
TRBV29-1	-	TRBJ2-4	-	CSVPGDSSDIQYF	TGCAGCGTCCCGGGGGACTCCTCGGACATTCAGTACTTC
TRBV30	once	TRBJ2-3	-	CAWFNAGTQYF	TGTGCCTGGTTCAACGCGGGTACGCAGTATTTT
TRBV19	once	TRBJ2-1	TRBD1	CASSISRQGPPNEQFF	TGTGCCAGTAGTATTTCTAGACAGGGACCCCCCAATGAGCAGTTCTTC